This TCR beta chain was captured in a study of tumor-infiltrating lymphocytes in primary liver carcinoma. TCR beta cDNA was prepared out of around 460 ng total RNA by means of a constant-region primer. Construction of TCR beta libraries relied on three successive nested multiplex PCR rounds employing slightly modified ARM-PCR. The study ran its first two PCR rounds for 9 to 10 cycles each, using TRBV1-TRBV30 forward primers and a C-beta reverse primer. TCRdb processed the multiplex PCR reads anew with MiXCR; each CDR3 protein has one entry. The sample has approximately 110,000 distinct CDR3 sequences; about 68% are singletons. DNA and RNA were both co-extracted from around 20-30 mg of bulk tissue that had not been sorted. The germline gives CDR1 MDHEN, CDR2 SYDVKM. The ends were cut back, 3 bases at V and 0 bases at J, with 17 bases in the middle. The CDR3 has 17 residues.

The chain links TRBV28 to TRBJ2-5; D is undetermined. The sequenced material came from liver tumor tissue from sampling region 1. Described subset: tumor region T1, superior pole. The sequence derives from a woman in her fifties or sixties with primary liver carcinoma and hepatitis B virus infection. Written as DNA, the CDR3 is TGTGCCAGCAGTTTTATAGGTGGGGAAACACACCAAGAGACCCAGTACTTC. This sequence encodes CASSFIGGETHQETQYF.